Listed below are T cell receptor beta chains from one sample, sequenced in a study of shared clonotypes between healthy human individuals. The table came from immunoSEQ multiplex PCR; TCRdb's copy has only in-frame clones and leaves some out. Here the sample spans 2 million to 3 million clones, roughly 93% being singletons. The sample consisted of naive CD4+ T cells from PBMCs. Receptor source: a man aged 18 to 30 in good health. Some clones in this sample may be carry-over from other donors' samples. CDR3s include the opening cysteine and the closing phenylalanine or tryptophan. A D gene is named only where the DNA matches it firmly. Not all rows give a size; the values are once, few, many and, for expanded clones, a class.

cdr3_nt	cdr3_aa	clone_size	d_call	v_call	j_call
TGCGCCAGCAGCCTGGGACAGTCCTATCAGAATTCACCCCTCCACTTT	CASSLGQSYQNSPLHF	.	TRBD1	TRBV5-1	TRBJ1-6
TGTGCCAGCAGCCAAGCTGCGGGCCAAGAGACCCAGTACTTC	CASSQAAGQETQYF	.	.	TRBV4-2	TRBJ2-5
TGTGCCAGCAGCTACGGACTAGCGGGAGGGAGCTCCTACAATGAGCAGTTCTTC	CASSYGLAGGSSYNEQFF	.	TRBD2	TRBV2	TRBJ2-1
TGTGCCAGCAGCCTCAGAACACTAGCGGGAGGTGGTGAGCAGTACTTC	CASSLRTLAGGGEQYF	.	TRBD2	TRBV6-6	TRBJ2-7
TGTGCCAGCAGTGACTGGTCAGCGCGGGAAGCCCAGCATTTT	CASSDWSAREAQHF	.	.	TRBV2	TRBJ1-5
TGTGCCAGCAGCGGTGGGGCTGGGGGAGGGCAGTTAGATGAGCAGTTCTTC	CASSGGAGGGQLDEQFF	.	TRBD2	TRBV9	TRBJ2-1
TGTGCCATCCTCCGGGACAGGGAAACCTACGAGCAGTACTTC	CAILRDRETYEQYF	.	TRBD1	TRBV7-9	TRBJ2-7
TGTGCCAGCAGTAGGCTCGCGGGAGCGAGGGGGCAGTACTTC	CASSRLAGARGQYF	.	TRBD2	TRBV2	TRBJ2-7
TGTGCCAGCTCACCTGCGGGACTAGCGGGAAGCGTAGCCAAAAACATTCAGTACTTC	CASSPAGLAGSVAKNIQYF	.	TRBD2	TRBV18	TRBJ2-4
TGCGCCAGCAGTGAGGTGGGGAGCTCCTACGAGCAGTACTTC	CASSEVGSSYEQYF	once	.	TRBV10-1	TRBJ2-7
TGTGCCAGCAGTGAATATTGGAGGGGGGGGGCCAATGAGCCCCAGCATTTT	CASSEYWRGGANEPQHF	.	.	TRBV6-1	TRBJ1-5
TGCGCCAGCAGCCAAGATGGAGCGGGGTCTTCCTACGAGCAGTACTTC	CASSQDGAGSSYEQYF	.	TRBD2	TRBV4-3	TRBJ2-7
TGTGCCAGCAGTGCTGGGCCCCCCTACGAGCAGTACTTC	CASSAGPPYEQYF	.	.	TRBV25-1	TRBJ2-7
TGCGCCACCTCAGCGATAGGACAGGGTACTGAAGCTTTCTTT	CATSAIGQGTEAFF	.	TRBD1	TRBV5-1	TRBJ1-1
TGTGCCAGCAGTTTAGGACAGCCCCAGCATTTT	CASSLGQPQHF	.	.	TRBV28	TRBJ1-5
TGTGCCAGCAGCTTAGGGCAGTCCCCCTACGAGCAGTACTTC	CASSLGQSPYEQYF	.	.	TRBV7-9	TRBJ2-7
TGCGCCAGCAGCCGATCGCGAGGGGGCCAAGATACGCAGTATTTT	CASSRSRGGQDTQYF	.	TRBD1	TRBV4-3	TRBJ2-3
TGTGCCAGTAGTTTAGACAGGGGGCTCAACACTGAAGCTTTCTTT	CASSLDRGLNTEAFF	.	TRBD1	TRBV19	TRBJ1-1
TGTGCCAGCTCACCCGGGGCGGGCTACAATGAGCAGTTCTTC	CASSPGAGYNEQFF	.	.	TRBV18	TRBJ2-1
TGTGCCAGTAGCCTAGACAGGAGTCGGGAGACCCAGTACTTC	CASSLDRSRETQYF	.	.	TRBV19	TRBJ2-5
TGTGCCAGCAGTTTACGGGGGGTTAGCTCTGGAAACACCATATATTTT	CASSLRGVSSGNTIYF	.	.	TRBV28	TRBJ1-3
TGCGCCAGCAGCCCCTACGGGGCTAGCACAGATACGCAGTATTTT	CASSPYGASTDTQYF	.	.	TRBV5-1	TRBJ2-3
TGTGCCAGCAGTGACTCGACGGCGGGAACCTATGGCTACACCTTC	CASSDSTAGTYGYTF	.	.	TRBV6-4	TRBJ1-2
TGTGCCTGGATTAGGATGCGGGAGGGGGGGTACAATGAGCAGTTCTTC	CAWIRMREGGYNEQFF	.	TRBD2	TRBV30	TRBJ2-1
TGTGCCAGCAGCCAAGAGGGTCCTCGACAAGGGACCCAGTACTTC	CASSQEGPRQGTQYF	.	.	TRBV14	TRBJ2-5
TGTGCCAGCAGTTTAATTGGGAGGGGGGGCACTGAAGCTTTCTTT	CASSLIGRGGTEAFF	.	.	TRBV27	TRBJ1-1
TGTGCCAGCAGCGTAGGGGGGTTCAGCTCCTACAATGAGCAGTTCTTC	CASSVGGFSSYNEQFF	.	.	TRBV9	TRBJ2-1
TGCGCCAGCAAGGCTAGCGGGCGGGTTCCTCAGTTCTTC	CASKASGRVPQFF	.	TRBD2	TRBV4-1	TRBJ2-1
TGTGCCAGCAGCTTAATAGCGGGATCCTGGGAGACCCAGTACTTC	CASSLIAGSWETQYF	.	TRBD2	TRBV7-3	TRBJ2-5
TGTGCCAGCAACTACAGGGGGAACACTGAAGCTTTCTTT	CASNYRGNTEAFF	.	TRBD1	TRBV27	TRBJ1-1
TGTGCCAGCTCCCTAGGGACAGGGGGCAACACTGAAGCTTTCTTT	CASSLGTGGNTEAFF	.	TRBD1	TRBV18	TRBJ1-1
TGTGCCAGCAGGCAGGGGTCTGGGGAGACCCAGTACTTC	CASRQGSGETQYF	.	.	TRBV2	TRBJ2-5
TGTGCCAGCAGTTACCGACAGGGCCATCAGCCCCAGCATTTT	CASSYRQGHQPQHF	.	TRBD1	TRBV6-5	TRBJ1-5